This T cell receptor beta chain was sequenced in a study of cytomegalovirus exposure and HLA in healthy donors. Study observations and caveats: In a later analysis, roughly 17,000 TCR beta sequences were associated with HLA alleles at 0.05 false discovery rate.

60 Vbeta and 13 Jbeta primers were used in PCR. This table comes from immunoSEQ multiplex PCR, and its TCRdb copy is limited to in-frame clones, with some not included. The sample has about 210,000 clones; 75% to 80% are singletons. On this clone: Its antigen is unknown.

The germline V and J ends were trimmed by 2 bases and 1 base, with 6 bases remaining between them. The germline CDR1 and CDR2 sequences are MNHEY and SMNVEV (reference sequence). This CDR3 is built from 13 residues. The specimen sequenced was PBMCs. The chain recombines TRBV27 with TRBJ2-7; D unresolved. The clonotype originates from a woman aged 25 to 39 in good health and CMV-seropositive. This CDR3 is CASSLGESYEQYF. The CDR3, as DNA: TGTGCCAGCAGTTTAGGAGAGTCCTACGAGCAGTACTTC.